A selection of T cell receptor beta chains follows, all from one sample in a study of cytomegalovirus exposure and HLA in healthy donors. Only in-frame clones appear in the TCRdb table, and some are missing; sequencing was by immunoSEQ multiplex PCR. This sample carries roughly 70,000 clones, with approximately 2.9% going to the ten biggest clones. The sample comprised PBMCs. These receptors originate from a man in his forties in good health and CMV-seronegative. The CDR3 runs from the conserved cysteine through the conserved F or W. The D gene is left open where the match is weak.

J: TRBJ2-7; V: TRBV6-5; D: TRBD1; CDR3: CASSRDRVLEQYF; DNA: TGTGCCAGCAGCCGGGACAGGGTCCTCGAGCAGTACTTC
J: TRBJ2-3; V: TRBV5-1; D: NA; CDR3: CASSFSQGITDTQYF; DNA: TGCGCCAGCAGCTTTAGTCAGGGAATCACAGATACGCAGTATTTT
J: TRBJ2-3; V: TRBV19; D: TRBD2; CDR3: CASSRRLAGADVADTQYF; DNA: TGTGCTAGTAGTAGGCGACTAGCGGGGGCGGACGTGGCAGATACGCAGTATTTT
J: TRBJ2-1; V: TRBV30; D: TRBD1; CDR3: CAWSATGFGEFF; DNA: TGTGCCTGGAGTGCGACAGGGTTTGGGGAGTTCTTC
J: TRBJ2-1; V: TRBV29-1; D: TRBD2; CDR3: CSVGLAGGYEQFF; DNA: TGCAGCGTCGGTCTAGCGGGGGGTTATGAGCAGTTCTTC
J: TRBJ1-5; V: TRBV6-1; D: TRBD1; CDR3: CASRWTGGAQPQHF; DNA: TGTGCCAGCAGATGGACAGGGGGCGCGCAGCCCCAGCATTTT
J: TRBJ2-1; V: TRBV5-4; D: NA; CDR3: CASSPPVGSYNEQFF; DNA: TGTGCCAGCTCTCCCCCCGTCGGCTCCTACAATGAGCAGTTCTTC
J: TRBJ2-3; V: TRBV6-5; D: TRBD2; CDR3: CASSYSGTSPGDTQYF; DNA: TGTGCCAGCAGTTACAGTGGGACTAGCCCAGGAGATACGCAGTATTTT
J: TRBJ2-1; V: TRBV5-4; D: TRBD2; CDR3: CASSTERGGRYNEQFF; DNA: TGTGCCAGCAGCACCGAGCGGGGGGGCAGGTACAATGAGCAGTTCTTC
J: TRBJ1-4; V: TRBV25-1; D: TRBD1; CDR3: CASSERNRGQGSNEKLFF; DNA: TGTGCCAGCAGTGAACGTAATAGGGGGCAGGGGTCTAATGAAAAACTGTTTTTT
J: TRBJ2-2; V: TRBV7-9; D: NA; CDR3: CASQGNTGELFF; DNA: TGTGCCAGCCAGGGGAACACCGGGGAGCTGTTTTTT
J: TRBJ2-2; V: TRBV5-4; D: TRBD2; CDR3: CASSQLAGGLDTGELFF; DNA: TGTGCCAGCAGCCAACTAGCGGGGGGGCTGGACACCGGGGAGCTGTTTTTT
J: TRBJ1-1; V: TRBV29-1; D: NA; CDR3: CSVDNMNTEAFF; DNA: TGCAGCGTTGACAACATGAACACTGAAGCTTTCTTT
J: TRBJ1-3; V: TRBV9; D: NA; CDR3: CASSPTGTGNTIYF; DNA: TGTGCCAGCAGCCCGACAGGTACTGGAAACACCATATATTTT
J: TRBJ2-1; V: TRBV7-2; D: TRBD2; CDR3: CASSPSGGRGEQFF; DNA: TGTGCCAGCAGCCCTAGCGGGGGCAGGGGTGAGCAGTTCTTC
J: TRBJ1-1; V: TRBV14; D: NA; CDR3: CASSRDTWNTEAFF; DNA: TGTGCCAGCAGTCGAGACACATGGAACACTGAAGCTTTCTTT
J: TRBJ2-1; V: TRBV5-6; D: TRBD1; CDR3: CASSTPGQGMDEQFF; DNA: TGTGCCAGCAGCACCCCGGGACAGGGGATGGATGAGCAGTTCTTC
J: TRBJ2-1; V: TRBV6-4; D: TRBD1; CDR3: CASSDSLQGDLNEQFF; DNA: TGTGCCAGCAGTGACTCGTTACAGGGGGATCTTAATGAGCAGTTCTTC
J: TRBJ1-4; V: TRBV7-9; D: TRBD1; CDR3: CASSIGTDNEKLFF; DNA: TGTGCCAGCAGTATCGGGACAGATAATGAAAAACTGTTTTTT
J: TRBJ1-6; V: TRBV7-9; D: TRBD1; CDR3: CASSLDRGNSPLHF; DNA: TGTGCCAGCAGCTTAGACAGGGGGAATTCACCCCTCCACTTT
J: TRBJ2-2; V: TRBV5-1; D: NA; CDR3: CASSRDNANTGELFF; DNA: TGCGCCAGCAGCCGGGACAATGCGAACACCGGGGAGCTGTTTTTT
J: TRBJ2-3; V: TRBV4-1; D: TRBD2; CDR3: CASSQFSGGTTDTQYF; DNA: TGCGCCAGCAGCCAATTCTCGGGGGGAACCACAGATACGCAGTATTTT
J: TRBJ1-1; V: TRBV6-5; D: NA; CDR3: CASSYFAGANTEAFF; DNA: TGTGCCAGCAGTTACTTTGCAGGGGCGAACACTGAAGCTTTCTTT
J: TRBJ2-2; V: TRBV28; D: NA; CDR3: CASSLDFPSNTGELFF; DNA: TGTGCCAGCAGTCTGGACTTCCCGTCGAACACCGGGGAGCTGTTTTTT
J: TRBJ2-7; V: TRBV6-6; D: TRBD1; CDR3: CASSSPGTGVNEQYF; DNA: TGTGCCAGCAGTTCCCCAGGGACAGGCGTTAACGAGCAGTACTTC
J: TRBJ2-2; V: TRBV2; D: TRBD2; CDR3: CASIPGGARGIGELFF; DNA: TGTGCCAGCATCCCCGGGGGGGCGCGTGGCATCGGGGAGCTGTTTTTT
J: TRBJ1-1; V: TRBV15; D: NA; CDR3: CATSRELRGQNTEAFF; DNA: TGTGCCACCAGCAGAGAGTTGAGAGGGCAGAACACTGAAGCTTTCTTT
J: TRBJ2-7; V: TRBV5-6; D: NA; CDR3: CASSLGSPNYEQYF; DNA: TGTGCCAGCAGCCTGGGTAGCCCGAATTACGAGCAGTACTTC
J: TRBJ2-3; V: TRBV19; D: TRBD1; CDR3: CASTADRAISDTQYF; DNA: TGTGCCAGTACCGCGGACAGGGCGATATCAGATACGCAGTATTTT
J: TRBJ1-4; V: TRBV29-1; D: NA; CDR3: CSVAGFPGEKLFF; DNA: TGCAGCGTGGCGGGCTTCCCTGGCGAAAAACTGTTTTTT
J: TRBJ2-3; V: TRBV19; D: TRBD2; CDR3: CASSISASGGRNTQYF; DNA: TGTGCCAGTAGTATCTCCGCCAGCGGGGGGAGGAATACGCAGTATTTT
J: TRBJ1-2; V: TRBV27; D: NA; CDR3: CASRPLPEWNYGYTF; DNA: TGTGCCAGCAGACCCTTACCGGAGTGGAACTATGGCTACACCTTC
J: TRBJ2-2; V: TRBV29-1; D: NA; CDR3: CSVPQANTGELFF; DNA: TGCAGCGTCCCCCAGGCTAACACCGGGGAGCTGTTTTTT
J: TRBJ2-7; V: TRBV9; D: NA; CDR3: CASSVLAGVSYEQYF; DNA: TGTGCCAGCAGCGTACTGGCAGGGGTTTCCTACGAGCAGTACTTC
J: TRBJ1-4; V: TRBV5-6; D: TRBD1; CDR3: CASSLRGTVNEKLFF; DNA: TGTGCCAGCAGCCTCAGAGGGACAGTGAATGAAAAACTGTTTTTT
J: TRBJ2-7; V: TRBV7-2; D: NA; CDR3: CASSLDYRAYEQYF; DNA: TGTGCCAGCAGCTTAGATTACAGGGCCTACGAGCAGTACTTC
J: TRBJ2-7; V: TRBV4-1; D: TRBD2; CDR3: CASSRGGRGSYEQYF; DNA: TGCGCCAGCAGCCGCGGGGGTCGGGGCTCCTACGAGCAGTACTTC
J: TRBJ2-1; V: TRBV19; D: TRBD2; CDR3: CASSIRGGAYNEQFF; DNA: TGTGCCAGTAGTATTCGGGGGGGCGCCTACAATGAGCAGTTCTTC
J: TRBJ1-2; V: TRBV29-1; D: TRBD1; CDR3: CSVTGTGAGGYTF; DNA: TGCAGCGTGACCGGGACAGGGGCCGGTGGCTACACCTTC
J: TRBJ2-7; V: TRBV19; D: NA; CDR3: CASSIEGGEVGQYF; DNA: TGTGCCAGTAGTATTGAGGGAGGAGAAGTCGGGCAGTACTTC
J: TRBJ1-6; V: TRBV30; D: NA; CDR3: CAWSWAANSPLHF; DNA: TGTGCCTGGAGCTGGGCAGCAAATTCACCCCTCCACTTT